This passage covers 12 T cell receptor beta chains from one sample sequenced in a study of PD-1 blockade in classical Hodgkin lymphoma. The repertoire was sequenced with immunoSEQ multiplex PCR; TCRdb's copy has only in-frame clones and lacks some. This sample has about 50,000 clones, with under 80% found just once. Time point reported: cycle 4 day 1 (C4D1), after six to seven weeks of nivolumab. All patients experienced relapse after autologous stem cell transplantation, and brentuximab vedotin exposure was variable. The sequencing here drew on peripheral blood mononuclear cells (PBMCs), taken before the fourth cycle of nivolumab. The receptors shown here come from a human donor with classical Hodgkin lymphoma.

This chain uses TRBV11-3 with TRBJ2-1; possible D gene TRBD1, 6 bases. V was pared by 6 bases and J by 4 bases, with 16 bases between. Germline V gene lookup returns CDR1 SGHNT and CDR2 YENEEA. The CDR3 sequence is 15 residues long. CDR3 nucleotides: TGTGCCAGCAGTTTAACGTCGACAGGTTACAATGAGCAGTTCTTC. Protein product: CASSLTSTGYNEQFF.

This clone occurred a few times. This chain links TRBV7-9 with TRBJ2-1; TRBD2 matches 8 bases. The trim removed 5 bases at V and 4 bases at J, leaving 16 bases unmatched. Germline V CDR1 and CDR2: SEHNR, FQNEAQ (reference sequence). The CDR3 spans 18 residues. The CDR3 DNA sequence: TGTGCCAGCAGCCCACCCTTACTCACAGCGGGGGTATACAATGAGCAGTTCTTC. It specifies CASSPPLLTAGVYNEQFF.

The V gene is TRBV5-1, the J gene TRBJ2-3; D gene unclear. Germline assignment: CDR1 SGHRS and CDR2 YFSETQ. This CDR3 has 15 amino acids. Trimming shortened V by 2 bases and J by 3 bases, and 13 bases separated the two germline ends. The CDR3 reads CASSLRIYGTDTQYF. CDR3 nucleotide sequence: TGCGCCAGCAGCTTAAGAATTTACGGGACAGATACGCAGTATTTT.

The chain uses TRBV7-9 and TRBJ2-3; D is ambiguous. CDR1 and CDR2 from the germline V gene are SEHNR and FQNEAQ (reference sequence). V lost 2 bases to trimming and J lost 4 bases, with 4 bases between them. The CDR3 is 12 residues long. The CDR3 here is CASSLRSDTQYF. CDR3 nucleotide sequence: TGTGCCAGCAGCTTACGATCAGATACGCAGTATTTT.

The DNA for the CDR3 is TGTGCCAGCAGTGTCTACCCGAACACCGGGGAGCTGTTTTTT. The encoded protein is CASSVYPNTGELFF. The chain has TRBV2 and TRBJ2-2; D not resolved. The germline V and J ends were trimmed by 4 bases and 0 bases, with 6 bases remaining between them. Germline CDR1 SNHLY, CDR2 FYNNEI. This CDR3 has 14 amino acids. The full variable domain, completed using reference TRBV2 and TRBJ2-2, is EPEVTQTPSHQVTQMGQEVILRCVPISNHLYFYWYRQILGQKVEFLVSFYNNEISEKSEIFDDQFSVERPDGSNFTLKIRSTKLEDSAMYFCASSVYPNTGELFFGEGSRLTVL.

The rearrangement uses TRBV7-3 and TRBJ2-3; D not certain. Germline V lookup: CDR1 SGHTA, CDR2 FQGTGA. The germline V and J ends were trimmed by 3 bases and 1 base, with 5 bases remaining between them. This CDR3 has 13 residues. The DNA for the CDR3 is TGTGCCAGCAGCTTCTCAGGCACAGATACGCAGTATTTT. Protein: CASSFSGTDTQYF.

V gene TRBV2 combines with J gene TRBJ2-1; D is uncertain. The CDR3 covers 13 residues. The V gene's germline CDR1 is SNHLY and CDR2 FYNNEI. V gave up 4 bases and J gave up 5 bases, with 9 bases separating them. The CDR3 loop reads CASSGLTNNEQFF. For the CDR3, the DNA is TGTGCCAGCAGTGGGTTGACCAACAATGAGCAGTTCTTC. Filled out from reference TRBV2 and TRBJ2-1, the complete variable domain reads EPEVTQTPSHQVTQMGQEVILRCVPISNHLYFYWYRQILGQKVEFLVSFYNNEISEKSEIFDDQFSVERPDGSNFTLKIRSTKLEDSAMYFCASSGLTNNEQFFGPGTRLTVL.

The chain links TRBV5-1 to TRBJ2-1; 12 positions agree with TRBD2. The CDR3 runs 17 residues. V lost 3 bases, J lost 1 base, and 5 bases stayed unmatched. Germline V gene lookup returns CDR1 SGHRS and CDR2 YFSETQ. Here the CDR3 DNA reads TGCGCCAGCAGCTGGGCTAGCGGGAGGGATTCCTACAATGAGCAGTTCTTC. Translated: CASSWASGRDSYNEQFF.

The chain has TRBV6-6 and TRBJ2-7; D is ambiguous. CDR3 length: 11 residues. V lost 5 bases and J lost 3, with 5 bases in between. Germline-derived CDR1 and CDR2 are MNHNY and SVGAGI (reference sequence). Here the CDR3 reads CASSHLYEQYF. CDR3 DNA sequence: TGTGCCAGCAGTCACCTCTACGAGCAGTACTTC.

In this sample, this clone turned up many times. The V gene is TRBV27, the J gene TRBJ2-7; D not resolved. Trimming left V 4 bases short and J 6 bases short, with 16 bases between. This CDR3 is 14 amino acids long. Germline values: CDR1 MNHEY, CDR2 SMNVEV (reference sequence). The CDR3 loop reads CASSSLMDGVEQYF. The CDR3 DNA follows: TGTGCCAGCAGTTCGTTAATGGATGGGGTCGAGCAGTACTTC.

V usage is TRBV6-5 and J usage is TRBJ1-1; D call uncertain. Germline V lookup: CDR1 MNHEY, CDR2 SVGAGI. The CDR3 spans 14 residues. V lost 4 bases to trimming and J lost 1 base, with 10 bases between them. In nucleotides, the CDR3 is TGTGCCAGCAGTTTGCGGCCTCGGAACACTGAAGCTTTCTTT. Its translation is CASSLRPRNTEAFF.

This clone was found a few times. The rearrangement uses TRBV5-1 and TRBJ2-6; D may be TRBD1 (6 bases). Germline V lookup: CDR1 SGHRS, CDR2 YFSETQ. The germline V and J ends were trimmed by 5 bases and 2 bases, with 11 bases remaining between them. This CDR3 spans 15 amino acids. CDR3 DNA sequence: TGCGCCAGCAGTTTTCACAGGGCTGGGGCCAACGTCCTGACTTTC. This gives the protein CASSFHRAGANVLTF. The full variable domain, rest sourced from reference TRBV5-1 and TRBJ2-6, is KAGVTQTPRYLIKTRGQQVTLSCSPISGHRSVSWYQQTPGQGLQFLFEYFSETQRNKGNFPGRFSGRQFSNSRSEMNVSTLELGDSALYLCASSFHRAGANVLTFGAGSRLTVL.